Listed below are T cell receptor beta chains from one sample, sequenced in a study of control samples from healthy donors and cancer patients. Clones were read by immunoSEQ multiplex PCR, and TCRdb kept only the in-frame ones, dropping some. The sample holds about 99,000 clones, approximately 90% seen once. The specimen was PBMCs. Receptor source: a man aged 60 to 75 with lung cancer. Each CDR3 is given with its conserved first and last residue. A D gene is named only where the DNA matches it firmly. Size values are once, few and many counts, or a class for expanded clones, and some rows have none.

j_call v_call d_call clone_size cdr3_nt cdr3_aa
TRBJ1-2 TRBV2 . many TGTGCCAGCAGGAGACAGCCGACTAACTATGGCTACACCTTC CASRRQPTNYGYTF
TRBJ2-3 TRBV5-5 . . TGTGCCAGCAGCCCTCGGGGAGGCGGAGGCATAGATACGCAGTATTTT CASSPRGGGGIDTQYF
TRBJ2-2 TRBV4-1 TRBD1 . TGCGCCAGCAGCCCTCGCATAATTACAGGGGGCCAGAACACCGGGGAGCTGTTTTTT CASSPRIITGGQNTGELFF
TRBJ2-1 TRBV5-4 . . TGTGCCAGCAGCTTGGGGGGGAGAGGGGGTAGCTCCTACAATGAGCAGTTCTTC CASSLGGRGGSSYNEQFF
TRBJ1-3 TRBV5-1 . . TGCGCCAGCAGCTTGGCCGGTTTCTCCAACTCTGGAAACACCATATATTTT CASSLAGFSNSGNTIYF
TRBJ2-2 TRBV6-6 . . TGTGCCAGCAGTTACGAGGGGGGGGCGAGGGGGAAGCTGTTTTTT CASSYEGGARGKLFF
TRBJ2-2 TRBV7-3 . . TGTGCCAGCAGCGCTCACTGGAATGCCGGGGAGCTGTTTTTT CASSAHWNAGELFF
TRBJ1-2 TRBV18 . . TGTGCCAGCTCACCACCATCGGAGGGGCAGGGCTACACCTTC CASSPPSEGQGYTF
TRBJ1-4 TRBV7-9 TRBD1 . TGTGCCAGCAGTTATGATGGCAGGGGGTTTGGGAAACTGTTTTTT CASSYDGRGFGKLFF
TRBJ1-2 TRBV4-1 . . TGCGCCAGCAGCCAAAAAATAGTTCAGGACTATGGCTACACCTTC CASSQKIVQDYGYTF
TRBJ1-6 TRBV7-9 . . TGTGCCAGCAGCTCCCCCGGGGGGGAGAGTAATTCACCCCTCCACTTT CASSSPGGESNSPLHF
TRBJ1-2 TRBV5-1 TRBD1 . TGCGCCAGCAGCTCGGGACAGGGGGAAGGCTACACCTTC CASSSGQGEGYTF
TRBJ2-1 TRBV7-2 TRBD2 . TGTGCCAGCAGCTTAAACGGGGGGGCAGGTGAGCAGTTCTTC CASSLNGGAGEQFF
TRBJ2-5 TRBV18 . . TGTGCCAGCTCACCACTGGCTGAGAAAGAGACCCAGTACTTC CASSPLAEKETQYF
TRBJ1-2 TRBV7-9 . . TGTGCCAGCAGCTTAGTCCGGGAGACCGGCTACACCTTC CASSLVRETGYTF
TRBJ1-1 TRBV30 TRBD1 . TGTGCCTGGAGAAGGGACAGCATGAACACTGAAGCTTTCTTT CAWRRDSMNTEAFF
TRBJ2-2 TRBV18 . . TGTGCCAGCTCAACGGGGACATGGACCGGGGAGCTGTTTTTT CASSTGTWTGELFF
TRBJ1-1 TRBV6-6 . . TGTGCCAGCAGTTACTCTTACGGGCAGCTGAACACTGAAGCTTTCTTT CASSYSYGQLNTEAFF
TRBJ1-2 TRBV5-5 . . TGTGCCAGCAGCTTGGAACCGGGGAAGAGGGGCTACACCTTC CASSLEPGKRGYTF
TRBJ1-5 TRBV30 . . TGTGCCTGGAGTGGGGACGGTAGCAATCAGCCCCAGCATTTT CAWSGDGSNQPQHF
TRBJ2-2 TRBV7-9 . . TGTGCCAGCAGCGTGGACGCGAACACCGGGGAGCTGTTTTTT CASSVDANTGELFF
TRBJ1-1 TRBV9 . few TGTGCCAGCAGCGTGGTCCCGGACAGTGAAGCTTTCTTT CASSVVPDSEAFF
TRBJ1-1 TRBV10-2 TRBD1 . TGCGCCAGCAGTGACAGGGACAGGGGAGGATCGAACACTGAAGCTTTCTTT CASSDRDRGGSNTEAFF
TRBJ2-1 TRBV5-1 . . TGCGCCAGCACGCTCGGGGGGCATATCTCCTACAATGAGCAGTTCTTC CASTLGGHISYNEQFF
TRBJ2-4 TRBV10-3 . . TGTGCCATCAGTGAGCGCGGGGCAGCAGCAAACATTCAGTACTTC CAISERGAAANIQYF
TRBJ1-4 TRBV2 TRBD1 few TGTGCCAGCAATCGACAGGGGGCTACTAATGAAAAACTGTTTTTT CASNRQGATNEKLFF
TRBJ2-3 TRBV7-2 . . TGTGCCAGCAGCTTAAGGTGGTCAGCGACAGATACGCAGTATTTT CASSLRWSATDTQYF
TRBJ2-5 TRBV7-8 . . TGTGCCAGCACCGTCGCAGGTCTACTCCAAGAGACCCAGTACTTC CASTVAGLLQETQYF
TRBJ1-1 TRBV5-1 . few TGCGCCAGCAGCTTGGAGTCCGGGCCAGGGCGTCGGGAGGCTTTCTTT CASSLESGPGRREAFF
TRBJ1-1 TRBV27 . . TGTGCCAGCAGCCCGCAGGCCTGGAACACTGAAGCTTTCTTT CASSPQAWNTEAFF
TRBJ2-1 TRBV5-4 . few TGTGCCAGCAGCTTGGACCCCAACAATGAGCAGTTCTTC CASSLDPNNEQFF
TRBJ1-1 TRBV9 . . TGTGCCAGCAGCCCCGGGAGACTGCTTATGAACACTGAAGCTTTCTTT CASSPGRLLMNTEAFF
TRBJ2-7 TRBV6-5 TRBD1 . TGTGCCAGCAGCCCGGGACAGGGTATGGAGCAGTACTTC CASSPGQGMEQYF
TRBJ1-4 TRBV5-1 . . TGCGCCAGCAGCCGACCCGGGGTGGCAACTAATGAAAAACTGTTTTTT CASSRPGVATNEKLFF
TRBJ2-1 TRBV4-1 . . TGCGCCAGCAGCCAAGTCAAGACCGTAAATGAGCAGTTCTTC CASSQVKTVNEQFF
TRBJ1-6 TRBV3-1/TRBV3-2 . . TGTGCCAGCAGCCAGGAACGCGGTAATTCACCCCTCCACTTT CASSQERGNSPLHF
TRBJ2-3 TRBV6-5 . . TGTGCCAGCAGGCCGGGTCGGAGCACAGATACGCAGTATTTT CASRPGRSTDTQYF
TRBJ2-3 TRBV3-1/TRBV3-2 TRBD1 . TGTGCCAGCAGCTACACCCGACAGGGTAGCGCAGATACGCAGTATTTT CASSYTRQGSADTQYF
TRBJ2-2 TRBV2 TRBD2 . TGTGCCAGCAACTACTTAGCGGGGGCCGGGGAGCTGTTTTTT CASNYLAGAGELFF
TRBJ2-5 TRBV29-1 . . TGCAGCTTCCGAACCCAAGAGACCCAGTACTTC CSFRTQETQYF
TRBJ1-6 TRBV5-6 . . TGTGCCAGCAGCCCGGACACCGTAAATTCACCCCTCCACTTT CASSPDTVNSPLHF
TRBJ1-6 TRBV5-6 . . TGTGCCAGCAGCTTAACTAATTCACCCCTCCACTTT CASSLTNSPLHF
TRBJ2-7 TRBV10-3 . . TGTGCCATTCTCCAAGACGGACGCTACGAGCAGTACTTC CAILQDGRYEQYF
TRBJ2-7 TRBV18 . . TGTGCCAGCTCACCATATATGGGCGAGCAGTACTTC CASSPYMGEQYF
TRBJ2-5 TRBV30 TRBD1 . TGTGCCTGGGGCCCCCGAGGGGGCAGGGAGACCCAGTACTTC CAWGPRGGRETQYF
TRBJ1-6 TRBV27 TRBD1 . TGTGCCAGCAGTCACCCAGACAGGGATTCACCCCTCCACTTT CASSHPDRDSPLHF
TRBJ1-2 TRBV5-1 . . TGCGCCAGCAGCTTCCGGGGTTTGAACTATGGCTACACCTTC CASSFRGLNYGYTF
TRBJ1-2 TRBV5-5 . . TGTGCCAGCAGCTTACTCGCCACCCCCTATGGCTACACCTTC CASSLLATPYGYTF
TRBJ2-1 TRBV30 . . TGTGCCTGGAGTGTTGGTTTCCCAACTAGCTCCTACAATGAGCAGTTCTTC CAWSVGFPTSSYNEQFF